Listed here is a single T cell receptor (beta chain). This sample is drawn from a study of T cell changes during pregnancy in multiple sclerosis. Data came from immunoSEQ multiplex PCR; TCRdb stores just in-frame clones and leaves some out. The sample yields 90,000 to 130,000 clones, about 90% seen once. The material was peripheral blood, obtained in the third trimester of pregnancy. This clonotype originated in a female donor with multiple sclerosis, enrolled in a pregnancy study.

The CDR3 DNA is TGTGCCAGCAGGAGGCCTAGCGGGAGGGGGGAGCTGTTTTTT. The encoded protein is CASRRPSGRGELFF. The chain links TRBV2 to TRBJ2-2; 11 bases match TRBD2. This CDR3 spans 14 amino acids. Germline assignment: CDR1 SNHLY and CDR2 FYNNEI. Trimming cost V 6 bases and J 8 bases; bases outside gene matches: 5.